Listed below are T cell receptor beta chains from one sample, sequenced in a study of Tregs in tolerant kidney transplant recipients. Assay used: immunoSEQ multiplex PCR; TCRdb lists only in-frame clones, some missing. The table records tens of thousands of clones, more than 85% of them present only once. This specimen consisted of CD4+ T cells from blood (PBMCs), obtained 12 months after the transplant. These receptor sequences come from a human patient who received a combined kidney and bone marrow transplant. Some T cells may be supplied by the graft donor. CDR3s include the opening cysteine and the closing phenylalanine or tryptophan. The order of the fields is clone size, D gene, J gene, V gene, CDR3 DNA, CDR3 protein. The D gene is left open where the match is weak. For some rows the clone size is stated as once, few or many, or as a class when expanded; others skip it.

NA,TRBD2,TRBJ2-3,TRBV4-2,TGTGCCAGCAGCCAAGGTCCCATGCTAGCGGGTGTAGATACGCAGTATTTT,CASSQGPMLAGVDTQYF
NA,TRBD1,TRBJ2-5,TRBV27,TGTGCCAGCAGTTTGATGTTGAGGGGGCGGGAGACCCAGTACTTC,CASSLMLRGRETQYF
NA,TRBD2,TRBJ2-7,TRBV5-4,TGTGCCAGCAGCCGGGGACTAGCAAGTTACGAGCAGTACTTC,CASSRGLASYEQYF
NA,TRBD2,TRBJ2-5,TRBV4-2,TGTGCCAGCAGCCAAGACCGGGACTATCGATATGAGGAGACCCAGTACTTC,CASSQDRDYRYEETQYF
NA,TRBD2,TRBJ2-7,TRBV5-1,TGCGCCAGCAGCTCCGGGACTAGCGGGAGATACCACGAGCAGTACTTC,CASSSGTSGRYHEQYF
few,TRBD2,TRBJ2-7,TRBV11-3,TGTGCCAGCAGCCCCGGACTAGCGGAGGACTACGAGCAGTACTTC,CASSPGLAEDYEQYF
NA,TRBD2,TRBJ2-3,TRBV7-2,TGTGCCAGCAGCTTAGTTCGGCGGGAGGCTACAGATACGCAGTATTTT,CASSLVRREATDTQYF
few,NA,TRBJ1-4,TRBV5-5,TGTGCCAGCAGCCCGGACACGTATGCAACTAATGAAAAACTGTTTTTT,CASSPDTYATNEKLFF
NA,TRBD1,TRBJ1-5,TRBV4-3,TGCGCCAGCAGCCACAGCGGGACAGGAGGCCAGCCCCAGCATTTT,CASSHSGTGGQPQHF
NA,NA,TRBJ2-7,TRBV21-1,TGTGCCACACCGGCCTGCAGGGCCCCCTACGAGCAGTACTTC,CATPACRAPYEQYF
NA,TRBD2,TRBJ2-7,TRBV5-4,TGTGCCAGCAGCTTTGGGCTAGCGGGGGCCTCTAGCTCCTACGAGCAGTACTTC,CASSFGLAGASSSYEQYF
NA,NA,TRBJ2-5,TRBV7-2,TGTGCCAGCAGCTCTGGGACTTCTAAAGAGACCCAGTACTTC,CASSSGTSKETQYF
NA,NA,TRBJ2-1,TRBV16,TGTGCCAGCAGCCCAGAGAGGAGCTCCTACAATGAGCAGTTCTTC,CASSPERSSYNEQFF
NA,TRBD1,TRBJ2-7,TRBV19,TGTGCCAGTAGTATATCGACAGGGGGTTACGAGCAGTACTTC,CASSISTGGYEQYF
NA,NA,TRBJ2-7,TRBV11-3,TGTGCCAGCAGCCCCAACAGGGACAACGAGCAGTACTTC,CASSPNRDNEQYF
once,NA,TRBJ2-7,TRBV30,TGTGCCTGGAGCCTGGGAGGCGAGCAGTACTTC,CAWSLGGEQYF
NA,TRBD2,TRBJ2-7,TRBV18,TGTGCCAGCTCACCACTACCGGGACTAGCGGGAGAGCAGTACTTC,CASSPLPGLAGEQYF
NA,TRBD2,TRBJ2-1,TRBV20-1,TGCAGTGCTAGACTAGCGGTTGAGCAGTTCTTC,CSARLAVEQFF
NA,NA,TRBJ1-2,TRBV28,TGTGCCAGCAACTCCGGCTATGGCTACACCTTC,CASNSGYGYTF
NA,NA,TRBJ2-2,TRBV4-2,TGTGCCAGCAGCCAAGATCAGGCTAACACCGGGGAGCTGTTTTTT,CASSQDQANTGELFF
NA,NA,TRBJ2-2,TRBV7-9,TGTGCCAGCAGCTTCGTGAGTAACGGGGAGCTGTTTTTT,CASSFVSNGELFF
once,NA,TRBJ2-7,TRBV28,TGTGCCAGCAGTCCACCGACAGGAACCTACGAGCAGTACTTC,CASSPPTGTYEQYF
NA,TRBD1,TRBJ1-5,TRBV27,TGTGCCAGCAGTTTATCGATAACAGGGGGCAATCAGCCCCAGCATTTT,CASSLSITGGNQPQHF
NA,TRBD1,TRBJ1-4,TRBV11-2,TGTGCCAGCAGCTTAGGGGACAGGGATAATGAAAAACTGTTTTTT,CASSLGDRDNEKLFF
NA,TRBD2,TRBJ2-5,TRBV5-1,TGCGCCAGCAGCCACGGACTAGCGGGACAAGAGACCCAGTACTTC,CASSHGLAGQETQYF
NA,NA,TRBJ2-3,TRBV7-3,TGTGCCAGCAGCCCCGGGAGCACAGATACGCAGTATTTT,CASSPGSTDTQYF
NA,NA,TRBJ2-5,TRBV29-1,TGCAGCGCTGGACTTCAAACAGAGACCCAGTACTTC,CSAGLQTETQYF
NA,NA,TRBJ1-5,TRBV6-1,TGTGCCAGCAGTTGGGGGGACAATCAGCCCCAGCATTTT,CASSWGDNQPQHF
NA,TRBD2,TRBJ2-2,TRBV25-1,TGTGCCAGCGGCTCGGGACTAGCGGGAATGTCCGGGGAGCTGTTTTTT,CASGSGLAGMSGELFF
NA,TRBD1,TRBJ1-4,TRBV29-1,TGCAGCGTTGGGGGGACAGGGCTTAATGAAAAACTGTTTTTT,CSVGGTGLNEKLFF
NA,NA,TRBJ2-2,TRBV28,TGTGCCAGCAGTTTACCCGGTTATGGTTTGGGGGAGCTGTTTTTT,CASSLPGYGLGELFF
NA,NA,TRBJ1-2,TRBV4-3,TGCGCCAGCAGCCAAGTCGTGGAGTTATCTTATGGCTACACCTTC,CASSQVVELSYGYTF
NA,TRBD2,TRBJ2-1,TRBV29-1,TGCAGCGTTGGGGAAGGACTAGCGGGAGGTAATGAGCAGTTCTTC,CSVGEGLAGGNEQFF
NA,TRBD2,TRBJ2-3,TRBV9,TGTGCCAGCAGCGCCCGGGGGGGTGGTGCAGATACGCAGTATTTT,CASSARGGGADTQYF
NA,NA,TRBJ1-1,TRBV29-1,TGCAGCGTCGATACAGGTCGGACTGAAGCTTTCTTT,CSVDTGRTEAFF
NA,NA,TRBJ2-7,TRBV6-6,TGTGCCAGCAGGCGGGCGTTGAGCTCCTACGAGCAGTACTTC,CASRRALSSYEQYF
NA,NA,TRBJ2-4,TRBV7-8,TGTGCCAGCAGCTTAGCGCGTCAGGCCTTAAACATTCAGTACTTC,CASSLARQALNIQYF
NA,NA,TRBJ1-3,TRBV7-8,TGTGCCAGCAGCTTATCCAGGTTCCCCCCCTATAACACCATATATTTT,CASSLSRFPPYNTIYF
NA,NA,TRBJ2-5,TRBV12-5,TGTGCTAGTCAAGGGGATGAGACCCAGTACTTC,CASQGDETQYF
NA,TRBD2,TRBJ2-1,TRBV7-6,TGTGCCAGCACCTTGCCGGCGGGGGGTTTCGATGAGCAGTTCTTC,CASTLPAGGFDEQFF
NA,NA,TRBJ2-5,TRBV7-8,TGTGCCAGCAGCGGTAGAAGTTACCAAGAGACCCAGTACTTC,CASSGRSYQETQYF
NA,NA,TRBJ2-6,TRBV7-6,TGTGCCAGCAGCTTAGGCCGTGAAGCCAGGGCCAACGTCCTGACTTTC,CASSLGREARANVLTF
few,NA,TRBJ1-1,TRBV10-3,TGTGCCATCACCTCGGACAGGAACACTGAAGCTTTCTTT,CAITSDRNTEAFF
NA,NA,TRBJ1-2,TRBV10-3,TGTGCCATCAGTGACCAGGGGTTGGACTATGGCTACACCTTC,CAISDQGLDYGYTF
NA,NA,TRBJ1-2,TRBV6-1,TGTGCCAGCAGCTTGGTAGGGCGGGCAAAAGGCTACACCTTC,CASSLVGRAKGYTF
NA,TRBD2,TRBJ2-1,TRBV5-1,TGCGCCAGCAGCTTGGGACTAGCGGGGGGGCAAGAGCAGTTCTTC,CASSLGLAGGQEQFF
NA,TRBD1,TRBJ1-2,TRBV27,TGTGCCAGCAGGTCCCGGAAGGTCCTAAGTCGGGACAGGGGGATGTTTAACTATGGCTACACCTTC,CASRSRKVLSRDRGMFNYGYTF
NA,TRBD2,TRBJ2-3,TRBV29-1,TGCAGCGCGGATACTAGCGGGAGTCGGGCAGATACGCAGTATTTT,CSADTSGSRADTQYF
NA,NA,TRBJ1-3,TRBV11-2,TGTGCCAGCAGGAAATCTACAGGGCAAGACACCATATATTTT,CASRKSTGQDTIYF
NA,NA,TRBJ1-3,TRBV28,TGTGCCAGCTACCACCGGGGGAGTGGAAACACCATATATTTT,CASYHRGSGNTIYF
NA,TRBD2,TRBJ2-3,TRBV11-3,TGTGCCAGCAGTCTAGATGGTAGCGGGAGGGCGGGAGATACGCAGTATTTT,CASSLDGSGRAGDTQYF
NA,NA,TRBJ2-3,TRBV5-1,TGCGCCAGCAGCTTGGTGGACAGCTTGGGCACAGATACGCAGTATTTT,CASSLVDSLGTDTQYF
once,TRBD1,TRBJ1-6,TRBV7-8,TGTGCCAGCAGCTCTCAGGGGGCAGACAATTCACCCCTCCACTTT,CASSSQGADNSPLHF
NA,TRBD2,TRBJ2-6,TRBV4-2,TGTGCCAGCAGCCAAGGAATAGCGGGGGGCTCTGGGGCCAACGTCCTGACTTTC,CASSQGIAGGSGANVLTF
NA,TRBD1,TRBJ2-3,TRBV11-3,TGTGCCAGCAGCTTATATCCGGGACAGGGGGCAACAGATACGCAGTATTTT,CASSLYPGQGATDTQYF
NA,TRBD1,TRBJ1-5,TRBV16,TGTGCCAGCAGCCGCGACAGGGGAGGCCAGCCCCAGCATTTT,CASSRDRGGQPQHF
once,NA,TRBJ2-5,TRBV30,TGTGCCTGGAGTCTGGGACTGCGGGTAGAGACCCAGTACTTC,CAWSLGLRVETQYF
NA,TRBD2,TRBJ2-1,TRBV5-1,TGCGCCAGCAGGCGTGGCGGGGGTGCGGGAGTAATCAATGAGCAGTTCTTC,CASRRGGGAGVINEQFF
NA,TRBD2,TRBJ2-5,TRBV5-4,TGTGCCAGCAGCTTGGGGCTAGCGGGGTATCAAGAGACCCAGTACTTC,CASSLGLAGYQETQYF
NA,NA,TRBJ1-2,TRBV18,TGTGCCAGCCGAGGGGGTGATGGCTACACCTTC,CASRGGDGYTF